A single sample gave rise to the 26 T cell receptor beta chains below, sequenced in a study of technical replicates of blood from a handful of donors. Libraries were prepared by immunoSEQ multiplex PCR; TCRdb keeps only in-frame clonotypes and omits some of them. Among 60,000 to 80,000 clones, 85% to 95% were seen once, and the ten largest hold around 0.38%. The specimen was T cells isolated from PBMCs. All receptors derive from a human donor in good health.

This clone was counted a few times. V gene TRBV4-2 combines with J gene TRBJ2-2; D possibly corresponds to TRBD2 (5 bases). The CDR3 runs to 15 residues. Germline assignment: CDR1 LGHNA and CDR2 YNFKEQ. V shed 1 base and J shed 3 bases, with 9 bases lying between them. The CDR3 spells CASSQARTYTGELFF. CDR3 DNA sequence: TGTGCCAGCAGCCAAGCCCGGACTTACACCGGGGAGCTGTTTTTT.

As concerns this clone: The sample contains more than one DNA sequence encoding this CDR3. V and J are TRBV4-3 and TRBJ1-5; D is uncertain. The CDR3 extends over 13 amino acids. With 0 bases removed from V and 6 bases from J, the gap between germline ends came to 6 bases. Germline-derived CDR1 and CDR2 are LGHNA and YSLEER. The CDR3 spells CASSQDRGQPQHF. DNA of the CDR3: TGCGCCAGCAGCCAAGATAGAGGTCAGCCCCAGCATTTT.

CDR3 loop: CASSKRTAGNTIYF. Here the CDR3 DNA reads TGTGCCAGCAGCAAACGGACAGCTGGAAACACCATATATTTT. The chain is built from TRBV5-6 and TRBJ1-3; tentatively, D is TRBD1 (6 bases). Germline loops: CDR1 SGHDT, CDR2 YYEEEE. The V end was cut by 4 bases, the J end by 2 bases, with 10 bases between. The CDR3 length is 14 residues.

The chain uses TRBV9 and TRBJ1-4; maybe TRBD1 (5 bases). In germline, CDR1 is SGDLS, CDR2 YYNGEE. V shed 3 bases and J shed 8 bases, with 17 bases lying between them. CDR3 size: 15 residues. The DNA for the CDR3 is TGTGCCAGCAGCGCCGAGTCAGGGCTCGGGGAAAAACTGTTTTTT. Its translation: CASSAESGLGEKLFF.

The V call is TRBV10-1, the J call TRBJ2-5; the match to TRBD1 covers 10 bases. The CDR3 covers 16 residues. The V gene end was trimmed by 2 bases and the J gene end by 5 bases; junction bases not matched to a gene: 8. Germline CDR1 is WNHNN and CDR2 is SYGVQD (reference sequence). The CDR3 region is CASSERGTGVWETQYF. DNA for the CDR3: TGCGCCAGCAGTGAGCGGGGGACAGGGGTTTGGGAGACCCAGTACTTC.

The rearrangement joins TRBV27 to TRBJ1-4; D is unclear. Germline V gene sequence: CDR1 MNHEY, CDR2 SMNVEV (reference sequence). The ends were cut back, 3 bases at V and 5 bases at J, with 13 bases in the middle. The CDR3 spans 15 residues. The CDR3 protein is CASSFLGRANEKLFF. CDR3 in DNA: TGTGCCAGCAGTTTCCTCGGGAGGGCGAATGAAAAACTGTTTTTT.

The CDR3 DNA is TGTGCCAGCAGTTACTCTGCGGGAGGCACAAATGAGCAGTTCTTC. Protein product: CASSYSAGGTNEQFF. This sequence joins TRBV6-5 and TRBJ2-1, with 8 positions matching TRBD2. In germline, CDR1 is MNHEY, CDR2 SVGAGI. The CDR3 extends over 15 amino acids. Losses at the gene ends were 0 bases for V and 7 bases for J; bases not matched to a gene: 5.

J is TRBJ1-5 and V is TRBV6-5; D is unclear. Looked up from germline, CDR1 is MNHEY and CDR2 is SVGAGI. This CDR3 has 12 residues. The V end was cut by 4 bases, the J end by 3 bases, with 4 bases between. CDR3 sequence (DNA): TGTGCCAGCAGTTCCATCAATCAGCCCCAGCATTTT. Its protein product is CASSSINQPQHF.

This clone appeared a single time. The chain uses TRBV30 and TRBJ2-1; D is perhaps TRBD1 (6 bases). The V gene's germline CDR1 is GTSNPN and CDR2 SVGIG (reference sequence). This CDR3 spans 11 amino acids. CDR3 region: CVQGTHNEQFF. The CDR3, as DNA: TGTGTACAGGGAACACACAATGAGCAGTTCTTC.

This clone was counted a few times. The rearrangement links TRBV30 to TRBJ1-5; weak D call: TRBD1 (6 bases). The CDR3 spans 13 residues. Trimming removed 0 bases at V and 7 bases at J, with 10 bases between. Germline lookup yields CDR1 GTSNPN and CDR2 SVGIG (reference sequence). CDR3 DNA sequence: TGTGCCTGGAGTGTAAACAGGGAACAGCCCCAGCATTTT. Translation gives CAWSVNREQPQHF.

The chain employs TRBV9 and TRBJ2-1; 13 bases match TRBD2. Germline loops: CDR1 SGDLS, CDR2 YYNGEE. V lost 3 bases to trimming and J lost 7 bases; unmatched junction nucleotides: 4. CDR3 length: 15 residues. The CDR3: CASSDGTSGVNEQFF. The CDR3 DNA sequence: TGTGCCAGCAGCGACGGGACTAGCGGGGTTAATGAGCAGTTCTTC.

The chain has TRBV19 and TRBJ2-5; a possible D gene is TRBD1 (5 bases). V shed 2 bases and J shed 6 bases, with 13 bases lying between them. Germline CDR1 LNHDA, CDR2 SQIVND (reference sequence). The CDR3 covers 14 residues. CDR3 in amino acids: CASSIQGLRQTQYF. In DNA, the CDR3 is TGTGCCAGTAGTATACAGGGTCTTCGACAGACCCAGTACTTC.

This rearrangement joins TRBV6-5 to TRBJ2-6, with D maybe TRBD1 (6 bases). CDR3 size: 15 residues. V was cut by 2 bases and J by 4 bases, with 9 bases left in between. The germline V gene has CDR1 MNHEY and CDR2 SVGAGI. CDR3 bases: TGTGCCAGCAGTTACAGGGGGTTCGGGGCCAACGTCCTGACTTTC. Amino acid sequence: CASSYRGFGANVLTF.

The chain joins TRBV28 to TRBJ2-3, with 16 bases that match TRBD2. This CDR3 is built from 18 residues. The V gene's germline CDR1 is MDHEN and CDR2 SYDVKM. V was clipped by 5 bases and J by 2 bases; unmatched bases: 7. In DNA, the CDR3 is TGTGCCAGCAGTCTCCCCGGGACTAGCGGGAGGGTCACAGATACGCAGTATTTT. It codes for CASSLPGTSGRVTDTQYF.

V usage is TRBV5-5 and J usage is TRBJ2-1, with TRBD2 matching over 9 bases. The germline V gene has CDR1 SGHKS and CDR2 YYEKEE (reference sequence). This CDR3 has 16 residues. V gave up 4 bases and J gave up 5 bases; unmatched junction bases: 10. In DNA form, the CDR3 reads TGTGCCAGCAGCATTATAGCGGGAGCATACCACAATGAGCAGTTCTTC. It encodes CASSIIAGAYHNEQFF.

J is TRBJ2-7 and V is TRBV30; 9 bases are a match to TRBD1. Trimming removed 2 bases from V and 5 bases from J; junction bases left unmatched: 7. The CDR3 spans 14 residues. Germline V lookup: CDR1 GTSNPN, CDR2 SVGIG (reference sequence). CDR3 bases: TGTGCCTGGAGTCCAGGGACAGGGTTCAACGAGCAGTACTTC. Protein product: CAWSPGTGFNEQYF. The full variable domain, completed using reference TRBV30 and TRBJ2-7, is SQTIHQWPATLVQPVGSPLSLECTVEGTSNPNLYWYRQAAGRGLQLLFYSVGIGQISSEVPQNLSASRPQDRQFILSSKKLLLSDSGFYLCAWSPGTGFNEQYFGPGTRLTVT.

This sequence joins TRBV6-5 and TRBJ1-2, with a weak D call TRBD1 (5 bases). This CDR3 region has 14 residues. The V end lost 2 bases, the J end lost 6 bases, and 13 bases lay between the germline ends. Germline V gene data show CDR1 as MNHEY and CDR2 as SVGAGI. This CDR3 reads CASSYLFGRDGYTF. In DNA form, the CDR3 reads TGTGCCAGCAGTTACCTTTTTGGCAGGGATGGCTACACCTTC.

The J gene is TRBJ2-3, the V gene TRBV28, with D possibly TRBD2 on 5 matching bases. With 5 bases removed from V and 10 bases from J, the gap between germline ends came to 13 bases. The germline CDR1 and CDR2 sequences are MDHEN and SYDVKM. The CDR3 consists of 12 residues. CDR3 sequence: CASSPTVGAQYF. The CDR3 DNA reads as TGTGCCAGCAGTCCGACGGTGGGAGCGCAGTATTTT.

The chain couples TRBV28 to TRBJ1-4; possible D gene TRBD1, 5 bases. The CDR3 runs to 17 residues. V was trimmed by 4 bases and J by 4 bases, leaving 19 bases between them. Germline CDR1 is MDHEN and CDR2 is SYDVKM. CDR3 in amino acids: CASSSPRQGPLNEKLFF. The CDR3 nucleotides are TGTGCCAGCAGTTCCCCTCGGCAGGGCCCTCTTAATGAAAAACTGTTTTTT.

This clone showed up just once. This chain links TRBV5-4 with TRBJ1-1; no clear D. The germline V and J ends were trimmed by 6 bases and 8 bases, with 17 bases remaining between them. CDR3 length: 13 residues. Germline CDR1 SGHNT, CDR2 YYREEE (reference sequence). CDR3 DNA: TGTGCCAGCAACCTGAAGGTGGGAGGGGAAGCTTTCTTT. Its translation: CASNLKVGGEAFF.

The rearrangement links TRBV4-3 to TRBJ2-5; maybe TRBD2 (6 bases). This CDR3 has 15 amino acids. V lost 2 bases to trimming and J lost 5 bases, with 15 bases between them. CDR1 and CDR2 (germline): LGHNA, YSLEER. The DNA for the CDR3 is TGCGCCAGCAGCCAAAGCGGCGGGGCAGGGGAGACCCAGTACTTC. Amino acid sequence: CASSQSGGAGETQYF.

The genes are TRBV7-3 and TRBJ1-1, with D tentatively TRBD1 (6 bases). Trimming removed 5 bases at V and 0 bases at J, with 22 bases between. The CDR3 has 18 amino acids. CDR1 SGHTA and CDR2 FQGTGA come from the germline V gene. CDR3 amino acids: CASSLVVPRQALNTEAFF. CDR3 coding DNA: TGTGCCAGCAGCCTCGTAGTCCCCCGACAGGCACTGAACACTGAAGCTTTCTTT.

The rearrangement links TRBV11-2 to TRBJ1-1; perhaps TRBD1 as D (5 bases). The CDR3 runs to 12 residues. Germline V gives CDR1 SGHAT, CDR2 FQNNGV. Deletions cut 4 bases from V and 11 bases from J, with 14 bases between. The DNA of the CDR3 is TGTGCCAGCAGCTCTCAGGGCGTACGGGCTTTCTTT. It encodes CASSSQGVRAFF.

The chain has TRBV18 and TRBJ1-3; perhaps TRBD1 as D (6 bases). Germline lookup yields CDR1 KGHSH and CDR2 LQKENI. Deletions cut 6 bases from V and 0 bases from J, with 15 bases between. The CDR3 is 16 amino acids. CDR3 in DNA: TGTGCCAGCTCCTTGACAGGTGACAGCTCTGGAAACACCATATATTTT. This encodes CASSLTGDSSGNTIYF.

The table lists this clone with a count of one. V and J are TRBV21-1 and TRBJ1-1; the table names TRBD1, a call not compared with the DNA. TRBV21-1 is a pseudogene. This CDR3 contains 15 residues. Here the CDR3 DNA reads TGTGCCAGCAGCAAGGGGGCGGGCCGGAACACTGAAGCTTTCTTT. It encodes CASSKGAGRNTEAFF.

CDR3 amino acids: CASSIGQGATEAFF. The CDR3 region has the DNA TGTGCCAGCAGCATAGGACAGGGAGCGACTGAAGCTTTCTTT. V gene TRBV9 combines with J gene TRBJ1-1; 8 bases fit TRBD1. Trimming took 4 bases from V and 5 from J; bases not matched to a gene: 7. The CDR3 is 14 residues long. Germline values: CDR1 SGDLS, CDR2 YYNGEE.